This is a list of T cell receptor beta chains from one sample in a study of T cell changes during pregnancy in multiple sclerosis. Sequencing used immunoSEQ multiplex PCR; TCRdb keeps in-frame clones, though not all of them. The profile shows 30,000 to 40,000 clones, about 90% of them singletons. Sequenced here: CD4+ T cells from peripheral blood mononuclear cells, sampled in the third trimester of pregnancy. These receptors were collected from a female donor with multiple sclerosis, enrolled in a pregnancy study. Each CDR3 is given with its conserved first and last residue. The D gene is left open where the match is weak. For some rows the clone size is stated as once, few or many, or as a class when expanded; others skip it.

v_call,clone_size,j_call,d_call,cdr3_aa,cdr3_nt
TRBV9,.,TRBJ2-2,TRBD2,CASSVAGGWNTGELFF,TGTGCCAGCAGCGTAGCGGGAGGGTGGAACACCGGGGAGCTGTTTTTT
TRBV7-3,.,TRBJ1-1,TRBD1,CASGQGRFTEAFF,TGTGCCAGCGGACAGGGGCGTTTTACTGAAGCTTTCTTT
TRBV18,.,TRBJ1-1,.,CASSLRELNTEAFF,TGTGCCAGCTCCCTTAGAGAATTGAACACTGAAGCTTTCTTT
TRBV18,.,TRBJ2-7,.,CASLGGGSSYEQYF,TGTGCCAGCTTGGGGGGCGGGAGTTCCTACGAGCAGTACTTC
TRBV19,.,TRBJ2-5,TRBD2,CASSIGYGTTQETQYF,TGTGCCAGTAGTATAGGTTACGGGACTACACAAGAGACCCAGTACTTC
TRBV5-5,.,TRBJ1-1,.,CASSLDGRERTEAFF,TGTGCCAGCAGCCTTGACGGCCGGGAACGCACTGAAGCTTTCTTT
TRBV5-6,.,TRBJ1-2,.,CASSFRGSGRHYGYTF,TGTGCCAGCAGCTTTCGAGGGTCAGGCCGCCACTATGGCTACACCTTC
TRBV5-1,.,TRBJ1-2,TRBD1,CASSLTGSSSSGYTF,TGCGCCAGCAGCCTGACAGGGTCTTCCAGTTCTGGCTACACCTTC
TRBV2,once,TRBJ2-7,.,CASTLGEASAYEQYF,TGTGCCAGCACGTTGGGGGAGGCGTCCGCCTACGAGCAGTACTTC
TRBV30,.,TRBJ1-5,.,CAWSLAGDQPQHF,TGTGCCTGGAGTTTAGCAGGGGATCAGCCCCAGCATTTT
TRBV7-9,.,TRBJ2-7,TRBD2,CASSLGLAGDEQYF,TGTGCCAGCAGCTTGGGACTAGCGGGAGACGAGCAGTACTTC
TRBV5-1,.,TRBJ2-1,TRBD2,CASNPGLADNEQFF,TGCGCCAGCAACCCGGGACTAGCGGACAATGAGCAGTTCTTC
TRBV5-1,.,TRBJ1-1,TRBD1,CASSRDRVNTEAFF,TGCGCCAGCAGCAGAGACAGGGTGAACACTGAAGCTTTCTTT
TRBV5-8,.,TRBJ2-5,TRBD2,CASSREVETQYF,TGTGCCAGCAGCCGGGAGGTAGAGACCCAGTACTTC
TRBV9,.,TRBJ2-5,.,CASSVGPGSIRETQYF,TGTGCCAGCAGCGTTGGTCCCGGGAGCATTCGAGAGACCCAGTACTTC
TRBV29-1,once,TRBJ2-1,.,CSVEVWRQSYNEQFF,TGCAGCGTTGAAGTTTGGCGGCAATCCTACAATGAGCAGTTCTTC
TRBV11-3,.,TRBJ2-1,.,CASSLTGVSNEQFF,TGTGCCAGCAGCTTAACGGGAGTAAGTAATGAGCAGTTCTTC
TRBV7-2,.,TRBJ1-4,.,CASTNGAPYEKLFF,TGTGCCAGTACAAATGGGGCGCCTTATGAAAAACTGTTTTTT
TRBV5-1,.,TRBJ2-7,.,CASRAGATYEQYF,TGCGCCAGCAGGGCAGGGGCCACCTACGAGCAGTACTTC
TRBV9,.,TRBJ2-1,.,CASSVGSGEQFF,TGTGCCAGCAGCGTAGGGAGCGGGGAGCAGTTCTTC
TRBV28,.,TRBJ1-5,.,CASSSGQGSEPQHF,TGTGCCAGCAGCTCCGGGCAGGGTTCGGAGCCCCAGCATTTT
TRBV5-1,.,TRBJ2-3,TRBD1,CASSLGTGPDTQYF,TGCGCCAGCAGCCTGGGGACAGGGCCAGATACGCAGTATTTT